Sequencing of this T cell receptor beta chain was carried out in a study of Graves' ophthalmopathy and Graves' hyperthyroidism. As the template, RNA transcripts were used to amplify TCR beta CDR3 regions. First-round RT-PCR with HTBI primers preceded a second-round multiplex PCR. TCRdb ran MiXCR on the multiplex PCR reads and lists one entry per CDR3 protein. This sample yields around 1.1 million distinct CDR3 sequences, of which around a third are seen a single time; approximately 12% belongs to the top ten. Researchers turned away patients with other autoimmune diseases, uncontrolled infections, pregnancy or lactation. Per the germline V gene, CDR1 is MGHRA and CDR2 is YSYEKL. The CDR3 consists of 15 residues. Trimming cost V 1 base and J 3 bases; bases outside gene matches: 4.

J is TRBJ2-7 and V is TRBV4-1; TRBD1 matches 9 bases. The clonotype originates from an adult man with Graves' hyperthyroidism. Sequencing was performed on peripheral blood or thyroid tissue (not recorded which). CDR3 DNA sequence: TGCGCCAGCAGCCAAGTTGACAGGGGGATCTACGAGCAGTACTTC. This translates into CASSQVDRGIYEQYF.